This T cell receptor beta chain was recovered during a study of blood T cells in healthy people across ages (dated by TCRdb to 2013 to 2016). Study-level background: In model experiments, template switching captured about one uniquely barcoded TCR beta cDNA molecule for every two T cells. Four age groups were formed from the donors: young (average approximately 17 years), middle-aged (more than 35), aged (about 68) and long-lived (about 80). Age-related changes in TCR beta repertoire diversity were measured in the study by deep sequencing normalized with unique cDNA molecular identifiers. Donors of different ages were randomly distributed across sequencing lanes to avoid experimental bias. Two additional independent replicas of 1 million unique cDNA reads from the same blood draw were analyzed for two donors (one aged 18 to 29 and one aged 80 or older).

Libraries were prepared through 5' RACE. The instrument was an Illumina HiSeq 2500. A second PCR of roughly 7 to 11 cycles was performed with a sample-barcoded 5' primer and a J-beta primer mix. A unique molecular identifier was introduced onto each TCR beta cDNA molecule by a template-switch 5' adaptor carrying 12 random nucleotides. Each sample yielded at least 3 million CDR3-containing paired-end reads. First-strand cDNA was synthesized from all RNA with the Mint cDNA synthesis kit, primed by a TRBC-specific oligonucleotide. Following uracil-DNA glycosylase treatment, a first 18-cycle PCR with universal primers M1SS and BC2_uni_R was performed on all cDNA. In the paper's pipeline: Each sample was normalized by randomly selecting 1 million high-quality reads, each carrying a distinct molecular identifier. Instead of being binned into consensus sequences, reads with shared molecular identifiers were discarded. MiTCR, with a Q25 quality threshold and the strictest error-elimination algorithm, was used for CDR3 identification, clonotype clustering and error correction. Lower-bound total TCR beta diversity was estimated with a nonparametric unseen species model using Euler transformation. TCRdb itself trimmed the public reads at Q25 with fastp, ran MiXCR and retained productive beta chains. Entries that share a CDR3 protein sequence are merged under the most common genes and DNA. The V and J calls come from TCRdb's annotation, not from the publication. For this sample the table gives fewer than 1,000,000 distinct CDR3 sequences, of which about 45% were detected only once. Around 18% of the sample belongs to the ten largest clones.

General study outcomes and caveats: Estimates of total diversity from one million sequenced T cells were regarded as lower bounds and underestimates. There was a strong correlation between observed TCR beta diversity and the percentage of naive T cells measured by flow cytometry. As age increased, observed TCR beta diversity per million T cells dropped in a roughly linear way, and a significant reduction was already evident by age about 40. Compared with the aged group, the long-lived group had more naive CD4+ T cells, fewer expanded clones and increased TCR diversity, suggesting age selection. Because donor CMV infection status was unknown, age-related changes in expanded clonotypes were potentially confounded. Conclusive comparison of naive and antigen-experienced compartments was prevented by the profiling of bulk unsorted PBMCs.

Systemically healthy Caucasian individuals from Russia, some 36 in total and aged about 6 to 100 years, were included as donors. About 9.1 milliliters of peripheral blood were collected from each donor into EDTA-treated Vacutainer tubes. Ficoll-Paque density-gradient centrifugation was used to isolate PBMCs, with at least 6.5 million per sample. Trizol reagent was used to extract total RNA from the PBMCs, yielding at least 6 micrograms per sample. Naive CD45RAhigh/CD27high T cell percentages were measured by flow cytometry on a PBMC aliquot from every donor. Trimming removed 4 bases from V and 2 bases from J; the gene matches leave 12 bases unexplained. The CDR3 sequence holds 18 residues, the cysteine and phenylalanine included. Only CDR3 DNA remains: 54 bases, in frame from the first base. Taken from the germline V gene, the CDR1 and CDR2 loops are SGHRS and YFSETQ. The sample holds many counts of this clonotype. This receptor's antigen is unknown. The record has no base qualities; no much larger clone is one base away.

Sequenced sample: blood. The sequence was obtained from a man older than 75 in good health. The sequence joins TRBV5-1 to TRBJ2-1; 10 bases in between match TRBD2. In nucleotide form, the sequence is TGCGCCAGCAGCACCCGAGGGGCCCTAGCGGGAGCCTACAATGAGCAGTTCTTC. Its translation reads: CASSTRGALAGAYNEQFF.